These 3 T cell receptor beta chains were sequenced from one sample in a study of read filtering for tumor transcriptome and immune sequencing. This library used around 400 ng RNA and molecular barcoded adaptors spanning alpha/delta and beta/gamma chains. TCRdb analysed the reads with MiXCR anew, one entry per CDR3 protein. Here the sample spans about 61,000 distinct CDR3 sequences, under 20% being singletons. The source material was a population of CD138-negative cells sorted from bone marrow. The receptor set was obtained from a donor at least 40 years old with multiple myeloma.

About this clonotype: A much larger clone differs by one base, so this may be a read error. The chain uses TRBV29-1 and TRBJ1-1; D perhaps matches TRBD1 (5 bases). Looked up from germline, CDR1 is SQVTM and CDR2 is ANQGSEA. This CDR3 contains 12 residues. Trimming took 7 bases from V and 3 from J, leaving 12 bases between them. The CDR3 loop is CSAREGHTEAFF. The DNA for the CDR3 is TGCAGCGCAAGGGAGGGACACACTGAAGCTTTCTTT. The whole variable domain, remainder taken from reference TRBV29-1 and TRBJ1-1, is SAVISQKPSRDICQRGTSLTIQCQVDSQVTMMFWYRQQPGQSLTLIATANQGSEATYESGFVIDKFPISRPNLTFSTLTVSNMSPEDSSIYLCSAREGHTEAFFGQGTRLTVV.

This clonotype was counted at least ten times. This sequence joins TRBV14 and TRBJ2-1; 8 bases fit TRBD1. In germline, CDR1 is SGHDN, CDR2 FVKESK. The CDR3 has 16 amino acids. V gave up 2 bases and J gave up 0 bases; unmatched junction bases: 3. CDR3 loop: CASSQTGGTSYNEQFF. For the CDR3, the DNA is TGTGCCAGCAGCCAAACAGGGGGAACCTCCTACAATGAGCAGTTCTTC.

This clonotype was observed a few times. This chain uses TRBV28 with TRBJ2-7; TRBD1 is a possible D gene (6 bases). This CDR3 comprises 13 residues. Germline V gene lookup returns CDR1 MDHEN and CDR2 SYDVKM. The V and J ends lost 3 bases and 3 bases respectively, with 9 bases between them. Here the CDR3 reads CASSLGAFYEQYF. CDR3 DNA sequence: TGTGCCAGCAGTTTGGGGGCATTCTACGAGCAGTACTTC.